The T cell receptor beta chain under discussion was sequenced for a study of blood T cell repertoires in COVID-19. Whole-study context: COVID-19 samples, acute and convalescent, were from the United States, Italy and Spain. In each case, the material was cDNA or gDNA derived from T cells, B-cell-depleted T cells, or PBMCs.

Trimming removed 1 base from V and 5 bases from J; junction bases left unmatched: 0. Germline V gene sequence: CDR1 MGHRA, CDR2 YSYEKL. The CDR3 spans 13 residues. How the authors handled the data: Estimation of nucleated cell counts relied on the amplification of reference gene primers. Profiling relied on immunoSEQ multiplex PCR, and the TCRdb table lists in-frame clones only, not all of them. For V, J and clone size, that table is used; D and trimming come from the DNA. The repertoire has 150,000 to 200,000 clones, about 86% of them found once; the top ten carry over 7%. The receptor was derived from a man aged 50-60 years with active or convalescent COVID-19. The specimen sequenced was peripheral blood. The chain carries TRBV4-1 and TRBJ2-5; TRBD2 aligns across 8 bases. CDR3 sequence reads: CASSQGLAETQYF. In DNA, the CDR3 is TGCGCCAGCAGCCAAGGACTAGCGGAGACCCAGTACTTC.